The 10 T cell receptor beta chains in this list originate from one sample, sequenced in a study of blood T cell repertoires in COVID-19. TCRdb's copy holds only in-frame clones and misses some; the assay was immunoSEQ multiplex PCR. This sample has 150,000 to 200,000 clones, with around 80% found just once. The sequencing input was PBMCs or T cells enriched from blood (not recorded which). The receptors come from a woman aged 45-60 years with acute COVID-19.

This clone was seen a single time. This rearrangement joins TRBV5-1 to TRBJ2-1; 8 positions match TRBD2. V dropped 4 bases and J dropped 0; count of bases not matched to a gene: 9. The V gene's germline CDR1 is SGHRS and CDR2 YFSETQ. The CDR3 loop spans 17 amino acids. In DNA, the CDR3 is TGCGCCAGCAGCGAAGGGGAGCGGGAGAGCTCCTACAATGAGCAGTTCTTC. It specifies CASSEGERESSYNEQFF.

Only one count was recorded for this clone. V usage is TRBV5-1 and J usage is TRBJ1-3; 10 nucleotides line up with TRBD1. Germline values: CDR1 SGHRS, CDR2 YFSETQ. The CDR3 has 18 residues. The V gene end was trimmed by 1 base and the J gene end by 2 bases; junction bases not matched to a gene: 9. This CDR3 reads CASSLFKPGQGTGNTIYF. CDR3 DNA: TGCGCCAGCAGCTTGTTCAAGCCGGGACAGGGGACTGGAAACACCATATATTTT.

V gene TRBV10-2 combines with J gene TRBJ2-3, with TRBD1 identical over 8 bases. CDR3 size: 16 residues. CDR1 WSHSY and CDR2 SAAADI come from the germline V gene. J gave up 3 bases and V 3 bases, and 8 bases lay outside the gene matches. This CDR3 is CASSDLGRGRTDTQYF. CDR3 nucleotides: TGCGCCAGCAGTGACTTGGGCAGGGGGCGGACAGATACGCAGTATTTT.

The sample holds a few counts of this clone. The rearrangement links TRBV28 to TRBJ1-2; D is ambiguous. CDR1 is MDHEN, CDR2 SYDVKM, per germline. The CDR3 is 14 amino acids. The V and J ends lost 6 bases and 8 bases respectively, with 19 bases between them. In DNA form, the CDR3 reads TGTGCCAGCAGCCGCTACGAGGGCGCGGGGGGCTACACCTTC. It translates to CASSRYEGAGGYTF.

This chain connects TRBV7-9 to TRBJ1-2, with D possibly being TRBD1 (5 bases). CDR1 and CDR2 (germline): SEHNR, FQNEAQ (reference sequence). This CDR3 comprises 13 residues. The germline V and J ends were trimmed by 5 bases and 3 bases, with 10 bases remaining between them. For the CDR3, the DNA is TGTGCCAGCAGCATACCGACAGACTATGGCTACACCTTC. It translates to CASSIPTDYGYTF.

The chain combines TRBV6-5 with TRBJ1-1; D call uncertain. Trimming took 6 bases from V and 0 from J, leaving 14 bases between them. The CDR3 is made up of 15 amino acids. Germline V gives CDR1 MNHEY, CDR2 SVGAGI. The CDR3 loop is CASSLNWALNTEAFF. The CDR3 DNA reads as TGTGCCAGCAGCCTTAATTGGGCCTTGAACACTGAAGCTTTCTTT.

The chain has TRBV19 and TRBJ2-1, with D tentatively TRBD1 (6 bases). The germline V gene has CDR1 LNHDA and CDR2 SQIVND (reference sequence). V gave up 8 bases and J gave up 3 bases, with 11 bases separating them. This CDR3 is built from 13 residues. This CDR3 reads CASQRQDYNEQFF. The CDR3 region has the DNA TGTGCCAGTCAGAGACAGGACTACAATGAGCAGTTCTTC.

V usage is TRBV7-9 and J usage is TRBJ1-1; possible D gene TRBD1, 5 bases. Looked up from germline, CDR1 is SEHNR and CDR2 is FQNEAQ (reference sequence). Trimming cost V 5 bases and J 0 bases, with 16 bases left between them. The CDR3 loop spans 16 amino acids. Here the CDR3 reads CASSPDGGGMNTEAFF. CDR3 nucleotide sequence: TGTGCCAGCAGCCCGGACGGGGGTGGTATGAACACTGAAGCTTTCTTT. The variable domain in full, with the rest retrieved from reference TRBV7-9 and TRBJ1-1, is DTGVSQNPRHKITKRGQNVTFRCDPISEHNRLYWYRQTLGQGPEFLTYFQNEAQLEKSRLLSDRFSAERPKGSFSTLEIQRTEQGDSAMYLCASSPDGGGMNTEAFFGQGTRLTVV.

This clone was found once. This chain connects TRBV10-1 to TRBJ1-5; the D is unclear. The CDR3 covers 14 residues. CDR1 WNHNN and CDR2 SYGVQD come from the germline V gene (reference sequence). Trimming took 3 bases from V and 3 from J, leaving 9 bases between them. The CDR3 region has the DNA TGCGCCAGCAGTGATGCAGGTATCAATCAGCCCCAGCATTTT. Its protein is CASSDAGINQPQHF.

This rearrangement joins TRBV6-2 or TRBV6-3 to TRBJ1-5; 10 bases are a match to TRBD1. The V gene end was trimmed by 6 bases and the J gene end by 6 bases; junction bases not matched to a gene: 11. This CDR3 is built from 16 residues. Germline-derived CDR1 and CDR2 are MNHEY and SVGEGT. The CDR3 nucleotides are TGTGCCAGCAGCCACCTTGGGACAGGGGCAGGTCAGCCCCAGCATTTT. Translated, it gives CASSHLGTGAGQPQHF.